The clone carrying this TCR beta chain was seen only a few times. This sample was included in a study of blood T cell repertoires in COVID-19. Across the whole study: The cDNA or gDNA used as material had been derived from T cells, B-cell-depleted T cells, or PBMCs.

In the original workflow: The authors estimated nucleated cell counts from reference gene primer amplification. Clones were sequenced by immunoSEQ multiplex PCR, and TCRdb holds only the in-frame ones, with some missing. V, J and clone size reflect that table, while D and trimming were determined from the DNA. The table records about 30,000 clones, about 85% of them present only once. The sample comprised peripheral blood. The sequence came from a man in his sixties with active COVID-19.

CDR3 residues: CASNPGGGLVEIFF. CDR3 in DNA: TGTGCCAGCAATCCAGGCGGGGGGCTGGTCGAGATTTTCTTC. J is TRBJ2-1 and V is TRBV11-1; the match to TRBD2 covers 8 bases. The V segment lost 7 bases and the J segment 16 bases; nucleotides outside the gene matches: 18. The CDR3 spans 14 residues. Germline loops: CDR1 SGHAT, CDR2 FQDESV (reference sequence).